These 29 T cell receptor beta chains came from one sample sequenced in a study of T-cell memory formation after mild COVID-19. Via MiXCR, TCRdb re-called the 5' RACE reads, giving one row per CDR3 protein. The repertoire holds about 470,000 distinct CDR3 sequences, with approximately 23% as singletons. The sample comprised PBMCs or a T cell subset sorted from them (not recorded which). All receptors derive from an adult woman who had mild COVID-19 (a few samples of this study predate the infection). Cell type and time point are not known.

V and J are TRBV29-1 and TRBJ2-3, with D uncertain. The CDR3 covers 14 residues. V lost 6 bases, J lost 2 bases, and 15 bases lay in between. Germline V CDR1 and CDR2: SQVTM, ANQGSEA. CDR3 amino acids: CSVDPAETTDTQYF. CDR3 sequence (DNA): TGCAGCGTCGACCCCGCAGAGACCACAGATACGCAGTATTTT.

The J gene is TRBJ2-1, the V gene TRBV24-1; TRBD1 agrees at 10 bases. The V gene's germline CDR1 is KGHDR and CDR2 SFDVKD. The CDR3 consists of 15 residues. V lost 2 bases to trimming and J lost 8 bases; unmatched junction nucleotides: 5. CDR3 in DNA: TGTGCCACCAGTGATTCGGGACAGGGGCGTCATGAGCAGTTCTTC. This gives the protein CATSDSGQGRHEQFF.

The J gene is TRBJ2-5, the V gene TRBV12-3 or TRBV12-4; D is possibly TRBD2 (5 bases). This CDR3 has 14 amino acids. Trimming took 5 bases from V and 5 from J, leaving 15 bases between them. The DNA of the CDR3 is TGTGCCAGCAGTCTCGTTGAGGGCCGGGAGACCCAGTACTTC. Amino acid sequence: CASSLVEGRETQYF.

This clonotype was observed a few times. The chain joins TRBV12-3 or TRBV12-4 to TRBJ2-7, with D possibly matching TRBD1 (5 bases). The V end was cut by 6 bases, the J end by 3 bases, with 18 bases between. There are 15 residues in the CDR3. Here the CDR3 DNA reads TGTGCCAGCAGCTCGACAGCCTCCAGCCTCTACGAGCAGTACTTC. It codes for CASSSTASSLYEQYF.

The rearrangement uses TRBV7-9 and TRBJ2-3; TRBD2 might be the D (5 bases). The V gene's germline CDR1 is SEHNR and CDR2 FQNEAQ (reference sequence). Trimming removed 1 base at V and 6 bases at J, with 11 bases between. This CDR3 comprises 14 residues. The chain's CDR3 is CASSLVAGKDTQYF. The CDR3 coding sequence is TGTGCCAGCAGCTTAGTAGCCGGGAAGGATACGCAGTATTTT.

This clonotype was counted ten times or more. The chain combines TRBV7-9 with TRBJ2-1; the D is unclear. Between the trimmed V and J ends, which lost 3 bases and 7 bases, there was a span of 10 bases. CDR1 is SEHNR and CDR2 is FQNEAQ in the germline V gene (reference sequence). This CDR3 spans 13 amino acids. The CDR3 nucleotides are TGTGCCAGCAGCTTGGGTGGTTCAAATGAGCAGTTCTTC. This translates into CASSLGGSNEQFF. Full variable domain (missing parts from reference TRBV7-9 and TRBJ2-1): DTGVSQNPRHKITKRGQNVTFRCDPISEHNRLYWYRQTLGQGPEFLTYFQNEAQLEKSRLLSDRFSAERPKGSFSTLEIQRTEQGDSAMYLCASSLGGSNEQFFGPGTRLTVL.

CDR3 DNA sequence: TGTGCCAGCGGACGCACAGGGAACACTGAAGCTTTCTTT. It codes for CASGRTGNTEAFF. The chain couples TRBV3-1 to TRBJ1-1, with D perhaps TRBD1 (5 bases). V lost 8 bases and J 1 base, leaving 11 bases between the germline ends. Germline lookup yields CDR1 LGHDT and CDR2 YNNKEL (reference sequence). There are 13 residues in the CDR3.

A single count supports this clonotype. The chain is built from TRBV6-5 and TRBJ1-4, with 8 bases aligning to TRBD1. The CDR3 consists of 14 residues. V was clipped by 8 bases and J by 4 bases; unmatched bases: 6. Germline loops: CDR1 MNHEY, CDR2 SVGAGI. The CDR3 loop is CASSRDRINEKLFF. CDR3 in DNA: TGTGCCAGCTCCAGGGACAGGATTAATGAAAAACTGTTTTTT.

The chain employs TRBV6-6 and TRBJ2-3; D not certain. Trimming took off 5 bases at V and 0 bases at J, with 12 bases between the two ends. The length of the CDR3 is 15 residues. Germline V lookup: CDR1 MNHNY, CDR2 SVGAGI (reference sequence). CDR3 protein: CASSQTAISTDTQYF. Here the CDR3 DNA reads TGTGCCAGCAGTCAAACAGCGATTAGCACAGATACGCAGTATTTT.

J is TRBJ2-1 and V is TRBV7-6; 11 bases fit TRBD2. The CDR3 covers 15 residues. The germline V gene has CDR1 SGHVS and CDR2 FNYEAQ. V dropped 3 bases and J dropped 6; count of bases not matched to a gene: 4. The CDR3 reads CASSFTSGGGNEQFF. CDR3 nucleotide sequence: TGTGCCAGCAGCTTCACTAGCGGGGGCGGCAATGAGCAGTTCTTC.

This sequence joins TRBV9 and TRBJ2-1; D may match TRBD1 or TRBD2 (7 bases each). Germline loops: CDR1 SGDLS, CDR2 YYNGEE. V lost 1 base, J lost 7 bases, and 15 bases lay in between. CDR3 length: 15 residues. CDR3 nucleotide sequence: TGTGCCAGCAGCGTAAGGCCCCAGGGGGGGAATGAGCAGTTCTTC. Translated, it gives CASSVRPQGGNEQFF.

V is TRBV7-2 and J is TRBJ2-7, with a weak D call TRBD1 (6 bases). There are 15 residues in the CDR3. Germline CDR1 reads SGHTA; CDR2 reads FQGNSA. V was trimmed by 5 bases and J by 0 bases, leaving 14 bases between them. CDR3 loop: CASSLYPGHSYEQYF. The CDR3 bases are TGTGCCAGCAGCCTATATCCGGGACACTCCTACGAGCAGTACTTC. Based on the CDR3 plus reference TRBV7-2 and TRBJ2-7, the full variable domain is GAGVSQSPSNKVTEKGKDVELRCDPISGHTALYWYRQSLGQGLEFLIYFQGNSAPDKSGLPSDRFSAERTGGSVSTLTIQRTQQEDSAVYLCASSLYPGHSYEQYFGPGTRLTVT.

The chain uses TRBV5-1 and TRBJ2-7, with D perhaps TRBD1 or TRBD2 (5 bases each). There are 12 residues in the CDR3. The V end lost 8 bases, the J end lost 6 bases, and 15 bases lay between the germline ends. Germline V CDR1 and CDR2: SGHRS, YFSETQ. The chain's CDR3 is CARVGPMIEQYF. DNA of the CDR3: TGCGCCAGGGTGGGACCGATGATCGAGCAGTACTTC.

This clonotype was recorded only once. The V gene is TRBV12-3 or TRBV12-4, the J gene TRBJ1-1; D is undetermined. The ends were cut back, 1 base at V and 8 bases at J, with 11 bases in the middle. The CDR3 has 13 amino acids. The DNA for the CDR3 is TGTGCCAGCAGTTTAGGGCCGAGACCCGAAGCTTTCTTT. Its protein product is CASSLGPRPEAFF.

The count of this clonotype is one. This sequence joins TRBV3-2 and TRBJ1-6. TRBV3-2 is reported as a pseudogene. This CDR3 region has 15 residues. The CDR3 sequence: CASSYWEAGESPLHF. The CDR3 region has the DNA TGTGCCAGCAGTTATTGGGAGGCCGGGGAATCACCCCTCCACTTT.

The chain joins TRBV7-9 to TRBJ2-1; a possible D gene is TRBD2 (6 bases). V was shortened by 4 bases and J by 1 base, with 14 bases between the two germline ends. CDR1 and CDR2 (germline): SEHNR, FQNEAQ (reference sequence). The CDR3 is 16 residues long. DNA of the CDR3: TGTGCCAGCAGCTCCGCCGGGGACTGGTCCTACAATGAGCAGTTCTTC. It encodes CASSSAGDWSYNEQFF.

The genes are TRBV5-6 and TRBJ1-5; the match to TRBD1 covers 7 bases. The CDR3 totals 16 residues. CDR1 is SGHDT, CDR2 YYEEEE, per germline. Trimming removed 4 bases from V and 0 bases from J; junction bases left unmatched: 7. The CDR3 protein is CASSRQGGSSNQPQHF. Written as DNA, the CDR3 is TGTGCCAGCAGCCGACAGGGCGGCAGTAGCAATCAGCCCCAGCATTTT.

The V and J genes are TRBV5-1 and TRBJ1-2; no firm D call. From germline, CDR1 is SGHRS and CDR2 YFSETQ. Trimming pared 5 bases from V and 6 bases from J, leaving 17 bases between. The CDR3 has 14 amino acids. The DNA of the CDR3 is TGCGCCAGCAGTAACGGACCCCCAGAGAATGGCTACACCTTC. Amino acids: CASSNGPPENGYTF.

The J gene is TRBJ2-1, the V gene TRBV5-1; 13 bases map to TRBD2. This CDR3 region has 18 residues. Per germline, CDR1 SGHRS and CDR2 YFSETQ. After removal of 5 bases from V and 0 bases from J, the junction contained 8 bases not matched to a gene. The CDR3 loop reads CASRWTSGSRVSYNEQFF. The CDR3 nucleotides read TGCGCCAGCAGATGGACTAGCGGGAGCAGGGTCTCCTACAATGAGCAGTTCTTC.

V gene TRBV29-1 combines with J gene TRBJ2-1; 8 nucleotides align to TRBD2. The V gene end was trimmed by 7 bases and the J gene end by 1 base; junction bases not matched to a gene: 9. Germline V CDR1 and CDR2: SQVTM, ANQGSEA. The CDR3 sequence is 15 residues long. The CDR3 bases are TGCAGCGGTAAGACTAGCGCATTATCCTACAATGAGCAGTTCTTC. Translation gives CSGKTSALSYNEQFF.

The V and J genes are TRBV15 and TRBJ1-2; a possible D gene is TRBD1 (5 bases). Trimming stripped 0 bases from V and 3 bases from J, with 17 bases between. The CDR3 consists of 17 residues. Germline CDR1 reads LNHNV; CDR2 reads YYDKDF (reference sequence). CDR3 DNA: TGTGCCACCAGCAGAGATCGTTATCCAGGGACGGACTATGGCTACACCTTC. This encodes CATSRDRYPGTDYGYTF.

The CDR3 region has the DNA TGTGCCACCAGTGATTTGGGAGGACTAGCAGGCACCGGGGAGCTGTTTTTT. This translates into CATSDLGGLAGTGELFF. This chain joins TRBV24-1 and TRBJ2-2, with TRBD2 matching over 8 bases. Germline V lookup: CDR1 KGHDR, CDR2 SFDVKD. V lost 0 bases and J lost 4; bases outside the gene matches: 6. CDR3 length: 17 residues.

This rearrangement joins TRBV29-1 to TRBJ2-7; the match to TRBD2 covers 15 bases. Germline assignment: CDR1 SQVTM and CDR2 ANQGSEA. The trim removed 4 bases at V and 6 bases at J, leaving 7 bases unmatched. CDR3 length: 15 residues. CDR3 sequence: CSVGTSGRAGGEQYF. The CDR3 DNA is TGCAGCGTTGGGACTAGCGGGAGGGCAGGGGGCGAGCAGTACTTC.

This clonotype was counted only a few times. V gene TRBV4-1 combines with J gene TRBJ2-1; 9 nucleotides agree with TRBD2. V was clipped by 7 bases and J by 12 bases; unmatched bases: 16. CDR3 length equals 15 residues. Per the germline V gene, CDR1 is MGHRA and CDR2 is YSYEKL. CDR3 amino acids: CASKDPLAGVRGQFF. The CDR3 nucleotides read TGCGCCAGCAAAGACCCACTAGCGGGTGTCCGGGGGCAGTTCTTC.

The chain links TRBV3-1 to TRBJ2-7, with unresolved D. V was pared by 5 bases and J by 5 bases, with 10 bases between. CDR1 is LGHDT and CDR2 is YNNKEL in the germline V gene (reference sequence). The CDR3 contains 12 residues. The CDR3 nucleotides are TGTGCCAGCAGCTATACCTGGGACGAGCAGTACTTC. It specifies CASSYTWDEQYF.

V and J are TRBV7-9 and TRBJ1-2; a weak D match, TRBD1 (5 bases). The V gene's germline CDR1 is SEHNR and CDR2 FQNEAQ (reference sequence). The V gene lost 3 bases and the J gene lost 8 bases, with 13 bases spanning the gap. The CDR3 runs to 13 residues. The DNA of the CDR3 is TGTGCCAGCAGCTTTTCAGGGTGGCGCGGCTACACCTTC. Translating gives CASSFSGWRGYTF.

This chain links TRBV6-5 with TRBJ2-5; 10 bases map to TRBD2. The CDR3 is 16 amino acids. Germline CDR1 and CDR2: MNHEY and SVGAGI. V lost 0 bases to trimming and J lost 2 bases; unmatched junction nucleotides: 3. Here the CDR3 DNA reads TGTGCCAGCAGTTACTCGGCTAGCGGGGGTCAAGAGACCCAGTACTTC. It yields the protein CASSYSASGGQETQYF.

The chain is built from TRBV18 and TRBJ2-1; no firm D call. Trimming removed 3 bases at V and 2 bases at J, with 5 bases between. Germline V gene sequence: CDR1 KGHSH, CDR2 LQKENI. There are 13 residues in the CDR3. This CDR3 reads CASSPTPYNEQFF. CDR3 in DNA: TGTGCCAGCTCACCCACACCCTACAATGAGCAGTTCTTC.

The chain recombines TRBV20-1 with TRBJ1-2, with TRBD1 as a possible D gene (5 bases). Germline CDR1 reads DFQATT; CDR2 reads SNEGSKA (reference sequence). Trimming stripped 6 bases from V and 3 bases from J, with 14 bases between. The CDR3 spans 13 residues. This CDR3 reads CSAERRDDYGYTF. The CDR3 DNA reads TGCAGTGCAGAGCGAAGGGACGACTATGGCTACACCTTC.